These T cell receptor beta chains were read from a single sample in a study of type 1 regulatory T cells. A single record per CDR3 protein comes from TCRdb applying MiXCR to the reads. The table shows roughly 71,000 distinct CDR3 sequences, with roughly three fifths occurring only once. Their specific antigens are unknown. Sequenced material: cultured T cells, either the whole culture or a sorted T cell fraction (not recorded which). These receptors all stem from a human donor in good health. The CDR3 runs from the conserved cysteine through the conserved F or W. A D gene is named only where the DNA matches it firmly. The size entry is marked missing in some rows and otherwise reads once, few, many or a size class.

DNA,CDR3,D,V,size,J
TGTGCCAGCTCAACGGCTAATTCACCCCTCCACTTT,CASSTANSPLHF,NA,TRBV18,few,TRBJ1-6
TGCGCCAGCAGCTTATCGGTCCAGGAGAACACTGAAGCTTTCTTT,CASSLSVQENTEAFF,NA,TRBV5-1,NA,TRBJ1-1
TGTGCCAGCAGCCGAAACACAGGGTATGACATTCAGTACTTC,CASSRNTGYDIQYF,NA,TRBV7-2,NA,TRBJ2-4
TGCGCCAGCAGCCAGGCCACTAGCGGCCTCTCCTACAATGAGCAGTTCTTC,CASSQATSGLSYNEQFF,TRBD2,TRBV4-3,NA,TRBJ2-1
TGTGCCAGCAGCCAAGATGCCAGGACCACCTACGAGCAGTACTTC,CASSQDARTTYEQYF,NA,TRBV4-2,NA,TRBJ2-7
TGCAGTGCTAGGGGGACAAGAAACACTGAAGCTTTCTTT,CSARGTRNTEAFF,NA,TRBV20-1,NA,TRBJ1-1
TGCAGTGCTAGAGATCAGGGCCTTGAAGCTTTCTTT,CSARDQGLEAFF,NA,TRBV20-1,NA,TRBJ1-1
TGTGCCAGCAGTTTAAGACGGACCTACGAGCAGTACTTC,CASSLRRTYEQYF,NA,TRBV27,NA,TRBJ2-7
TGCAGTGCTGGGAACCCGGGAAAAAATGTGAATGAGCAGTTCTTC,CSAGNPGKNVNEQFF,NA,TRBV20-1,NA,TRBJ2-1
TGTGCCAGCAGAGATTCCCGGGGCAGCAACTACGAGCAGTACTTC,CASRDSRGSNYEQYF,NA,TRBV7-2,NA,TRBJ2-7
TGTGCCAGCGCGGGGACGACCCGGGATACGCAGTATTTT,CASAGTTRDTQYF,NA,TRBV2,NA,TRBJ2-3
TGTGCCAGCAGCTTAGGGGGCGGCGGAGAGACCCAGTACTTC,CASSLGGGGETQYF,NA,TRBV7-2,few,TRBJ2-5
TGCGCCAGCAGCCCCGGGACAGTAGAGACCCAGTACTTC,CASSPGTVETQYF,TRBD1,TRBV5-1,few,TRBJ2-5
TGCAGTGCTAGACCGGGGAACACTGAAGCTTTCTTT,CSARPGNTEAFF,NA,TRBV20-1,NA,TRBJ1-1
TGTGCCAGCAGCACACGGGAGGGGAATTTTGCAGATACGCAGTATTTT,CASSTREGNFADTQYF,TRBD2,TRBV7-9,NA,TRBJ2-3
TGTGCCAGCACGGCTAGCGGGAGGGGGGAGCAGTACTTC,CASTASGRGEQYF,TRBD2,TRBV28,NA,TRBJ2-7
TGTGCCAGCAGCGTGACTAGCGGAACCTACGAGCAGTACTTC,CASSVTSGTYEQYF,TRBD2,TRBV9,NA,TRBJ2-7
TGTGCCAGCACAGAAGTCCACAATGAGCAGTTCTTC,CASTEVHNEQFF,NA,TRBV2,NA,TRBJ2-1
TGTGCCAGCAACCCACAGGACAGCTCCTACAATGAGCAGTTCTTC,CASNPQDSSYNEQFF,NA,TRBV5-5,NA,TRBJ2-1
TGTGCCAGCAGTTTCACAGGGGTAGCCTACGAGCAGTACTTC,CASSFTGVAYEQYF,TRBD1,TRBV27,NA,TRBJ2-7
TGCAGTGCTAGACCCGGCCTGGGGACAGATACGCAGTATTTT,CSARPGLGTDTQYF,NA,TRBV20-1,NA,TRBJ2-3
TGTGCCAGCTCAAAGCTCCCAGCTTCCTACGAGCAGTACTTC,CASSKLPASYEQYF,NA,TRBV18,NA,TRBJ2-7
TGTGCCAGCACCCAAGCTTTGAACACCGGGGAGCTGTTTTTT,CASTQALNTGELFF,NA,TRBV6-1,NA,TRBJ2-2
TGTGCCACCAGTGGGGGGGGCAATCAGCCCCAGCATTTT,CATSGGGNQPQHF,NA,TRBV24-1,few,TRBJ1-5
TGTGCCAGCAGCAAAGCGGGGCAGGGGATGGGCGCTGAAGCTTTCTTT,CASSKAGQGMGAEAFF,NA,TRBV21-1,NA,TRBJ1-1
TGTGCCAGCAGCCTTAGCGGGAGACATCTAGAGACCCAGTACTTC,CASSLSGRHLETQYF,TRBD2,TRBV6-5,NA,TRBJ2-5
TGCAGTGCTACCCTGACAGGGCAGGGCGAGCAGTACTTC,CSATLTGQGEQYF,TRBD1,TRBV20-1,NA,TRBJ2-7
TGTGCCGCTTCCGGGACTAGCGCCAACAATGAGCAGTTCTTC,CAASGTSANNEQFF,TRBD2,TRBV24-1,NA,TRBJ2-1
TGTGCCATCAGTGACAGATCAGGCTACGAGCAGTACTTC,CAISDRSGYEQYF,NA,TRBV10-3,NA,TRBJ2-7
TGCGCCAGCAGCCCCCCGAGAGGGGGGGCAAACACCGGGGAGCTGTTTTTT,CASSPPRGGANTGELFF,NA,TRBV5-1,many,TRBJ2-2
TGCGCCAGCAGCCCCATTACACCGAGCCTCCTAACCGCGAACACCGGGGAGCTGTTTTTT,CASSPITPSLLTANTGELFF,NA,TRBV5-1,NA,TRBJ2-2
TGTGCCAGCAGCGTAGATCCGGACACCGGCTCGAGGGGCTACACCTTC,CASSVDPDTGSRGYTF,NA,TRBV9,NA,TRBJ1-2
TGCAGTGCTAGTATTCAGGGGATACTTTTGGAGCAGTACTTC,CSASIQGILLEQYF,NA,TRBV20-1,NA,TRBJ2-7
TGCGCCAGCAGCTCCGCACCGGGACTAGCGGGAGAGTACACCGGGGAGCTGTTTTTT,CASSSAPGLAGEYTGELFF,TRBD2,TRBV4-1,NA,TRBJ2-2
TGTGCCAGCAGCCCGCTAGGACTAGCGGGAGTACAAGAGACCCAGTACTTC,CASSPLGLAGVQETQYF,TRBD2,TRBV4-2,few,TRBJ2-5
TGTGCCAGTAGTACCGTCGCCAGGGTTTCTGAAGCTTTCTTT,CASSTVARVSEAFF,NA,TRBV19,NA,TRBJ1-1
TGTGCCAGCAGTTGGGACCCAGACTCTGGGGCCAACGTCCTGACTTTC,CASSWDPDSGANVLTF,NA,TRBV6-6,NA,TRBJ2-6
TGTGCCAGCAGCTTAAGGGGGACCCAGTACTTC,CASSLRGTQYF,NA,TRBV7-9,NA,TRBJ2-5
TGTGCCAGCAGCCGAAAAAACGAGCAGTACTTC,CASSRKNEQYF,NA,TRBV6-5,NA,TRBJ2-7
TGTGCCAGTAGTGCGGACGGACGTCGTGTAGTAGCGGGAAACTACGAGCAGTACTTC,CASSADGRRVVAGNYEQYF,TRBD2,TRBV19,NA,TRBJ2-7
TGTGCCAGCAGCGTTCCCTACGAGCAGTACTTC,CASSVPYEQYF,NA,TRBV28,NA,TRBJ2-7
TGTGCCAGCAGACCCACTCAGGGGGCGGCAGGAAACACCATATATTTT,CASRPTQGAAGNTIYF,TRBD1,TRBV12-3/TRBV12-4,NA,TRBJ1-3
TGCAGTGCTATACAAGAGACCCAGTACTTC,CSAIQETQYF,NA,TRBV20-1,once,TRBJ2-5
TGTGCCAGTAGTATAGTTCAGGGTTACAATGAGCAGTTCTTC,CASSIVQGYNEQFF,NA,TRBV19,NA,TRBJ2-1
TGTGCCAGCAGCCGAGGACAGGGGACCGGGGAGCTGTTTTTT,CASSRGQGTGELFF,TRBD1,TRBV5-5,NA,TRBJ2-2
TGTGCCAGTAGTACAGGTACAGGGGGCGGTCAGCCCCAGCATTTT,CASSTGTGGGQPQHF,TRBD1,TRBV19,NA,TRBJ1-5
TGTGCCACCAGTGATCCCGGGACAGGGGAGAGGTACAATACGCAGTATTTT,CATSDPGTGERYNTQYF,TRBD1,TRBV24-1,NA,TRBJ2-3
TGTGCCAGCAGCTTGGAGAGGACAGGGGGTTCACCCCTCCACTTT,CASSLERTGGSPLHF,TRBD1,TRBV5-5,NA,TRBJ1-6